This T cell receptor (beta chain) was sequenced in a study of blood T cell repertoires in COVID-19. Looking at the study overall: COVID-19 samples collected from the United States, Italy and Spain covered acute and convalescent phases. PBMCs, B-cell-depleted T cells, or T cells were the source of the cDNA or gDNA that made up the material.

After removal of 4 bases from V and 3 bases from J, the junction contained 9 bases not matched to a gene. The length of the CDR3 is 17 residues. Germline V gene data show CDR1 as SGHTA and CDR2 as FQGNSA. In the study's own analysis: Quantification of nucleated cells was approximated via reference gene primer amplification. Sequencing was performed with immunoSEQ multiplex PCR; in TCRdb, only in-frame clones are kept and a portion is missing. The DNA gave D and trimming, while V, J and clone size come from that table. The table lists 80,000 to 95,000 clones, over 80% of them singletons, with 31% in the top ten.

This chain connects TRBV7-2 to TRBJ2-2, with 9 bases aligning to TRBD2. Source material: peripheral blood. The TCR sequence derives from a woman of 80 years or more with active or convalescent COVID-19. This CDR3 reads CASSSPGLAVDTGELFF. The DNA for the CDR3 is TGTGCCAGCAGCTCCCCGGGACTAGCTGTAGACACCGGGGAGCTGTTTTTT.